The 10 T cell receptor beta chains in this list originate from one sample, sequenced in a study of blood T cell repertoires in COVID-19. This table comes from immunoSEQ multiplex PCR, and its TCRdb copy is limited to in-frame clones, with some not included. The table records under 400,000 clones, about 90% of them present only once. The sequenced sample was peripheral blood. These receptors were obtained from a woman aged 25-40 years with COVID-19, enrolled during active disease.

The V call is TRBV19, the J call TRBJ2-6, with a possible D match to TRBD1 (6 bases). Germline assignment: CDR1 LNHDA and CDR2 SQIVND (reference sequence). This CDR3 spans 17 amino acids. V lost 8 bases and J lost 1, with 18 bases in between. As DNA, the CDR3 is TGTGCCAGTTCCCCGACAGGTATCCGTTCTGGGGCCAACGTCCTGACTTTC. Its protein is CASSPTGIRSGANVLTF.

This clone was found a few times. V and J are TRBV28 and TRBJ1-1; 9 positions agree with TRBD1. V was pared by 2 bases and J by 11 bases, with 12 bases of the junction left unmatched. Germline assignment: CDR1 MDHEN and CDR2 SYDVKM. The CDR3 has 15 amino acids. In DNA, the CDR3 is TGTGCCAGCAGTTTAACTACTACAGGGGGCCGTGGCGCTTTCTTT. This codes for CASSLTTTGGRGAFF.

This clone is a singleton in its sample. The V call is TRBV7-8, the J call TRBJ1-1; 7 nucleotides match TRBD1. Germline CDR1 and CDR2: SGHVS and FQNEAQ. CDR3 length: 17 amino acids. V dropped 3 bases and J dropped 7; count of bases not matched to a gene: 17. In nucleotides, the CDR3 is TGTGCCAGCAGCTTCTGGGAGCGTAATGACAGGGAGAATGAAGCTTTCTTT. Residues: CASSFWERNDRENEAFF.

This chain connects TRBV11-2 to TRBJ2-3; D is perhaps TRBD2 (5 bases). This CDR3 spans 14 amino acids. The ends were cut back, 8 bases at V and 5 bases at J, with 17 bases in the middle. From germline, CDR1 is SGHAT and CDR2 FQNNGV. CDR3 region: CASGQIRRGDTQYF. The CDR3 DNA reads as TGTGCCAGCGGTCAAATCCGCCGGGGAGATACGCAGTATTTT. Looking up the rest from reference TRBV11-2 and TRBJ2-3 gives the full variable domain: EAGVAQSPRYKIIEKRQSVAFWCNPISGHATLYWYQQILGQGPKLLIQFQNNGVVDDSQLPKDRFSAERLKGVDSTLKIQPAKLEDSAVYLCASGQIRRGDTQYFGPGTRLTVL.

The gene calls are TRBV10-2 and TRBJ2-7; the match to TRBD2 covers 14 bases. The CDR3 runs to 16 residues. Germline CDR1 WSHSY, CDR2 SAAADI. With V trimmed by 6 bases and J by 4 bases, 8 bases remained unmatched. For the CDR3, the DNA is TGCGCCAGCAGAGATCCCGGGACTAGCGGGAGTTACGAGCAGTACTTC. Translating gives CASRDPGTSGSYEQYF.

The sample holds a few counts of this clone. The chain employs TRBV2 and TRBJ2-2, with D perhaps matching TRBD2 (7 bases). Per germline, CDR1 SNHLY and CDR2 FYNNEI. V dropped 7 bases and J dropped 1 base, with 13 bases sitting between them. There are 15 residues in the CDR3. The DNA of the CDR3 is TGTGCCAGCAAGAAGGGAGGGGGGAACACCGGGGAGCTGTTTTTT. Protein product: CASKKGGGNTGELFF. Looking up the rest from reference TRBV2 and TRBJ2-2 gives the full variable domain: EPEVTQTPSHQVTQMGQEVILRCVPISNHLYFYWYRQILGQKVEFLVSFYNNEISEKSEIFDDQFSVERPDGSNFTLKIRSTKLEDSAMYFCASKKGGGNTGELFFGEGSRLTVL.

In its sample, this clone was seen once. The chain recombines TRBV6-1 with TRBJ1-2; 8 bases match TRBD1. V lost 2 bases, J lost 7 bases, and 3 bases stayed unmatched. There are 13 residues in the CDR3. Germline-derived CDR1 and CDR2 are MNHNS and SASEGT. This CDR3 is CASSELDRGGYTF. In DNA form, the CDR3 reads TGTGCCAGCAGTGAACTAGACAGGGGTGGCTACACCTTC.

This clone appeared once. The genes are TRBV5-1 and TRBJ1-2; D gene ambiguous. Germline V gene data show CDR1 as SGHRS and CDR2 as YFSETQ. The CDR3 has 12 residues. V dropped 0 bases and J dropped 7 bases, with 7 bases sitting between them. The CDR3 bases are TGCGCCAGCAGCTTGGAAGCAGGTGGCTACACCTTC. This sequence encodes CASSLEAGGYTF.

The J gene is TRBJ1-5, the V gene TRBV19; possible D gene TRBD1, 6 bases. This CDR3 spans 12 amino acids. V was cut by 9 bases and J by 1 base, with 7 bases left in between. Germline V lookup: CDR1 LNHDA, CDR2 SQIVND (reference sequence). The CDR3 protein is CASQGSNQPQHF. CDR3 coding DNA: TGTGCCAGCCAGGGGAGCAATCAGCCCCAGCATTTT.

The rearrangement uses TRBV6-4 and TRBJ1-1; no clear D gene. The CDR3 loop spans 13 amino acids. Trimming removed 2 bases at V and 7 bases at J, with 11 bases between. CDR1 and CDR2 from the germline V gene are MRHNA and SNTAGT. CDR3 coding DNA: TGTGCCAGCAGTGACCCCAACATTGGTGAAGCTTTCTTT. It encodes CASSDPNIGEAFF.